Listed below are T cell receptor beta chains from one sample, sequenced in a study of blood T cell repertoires in COVID-19. Clones were sequenced by immunoSEQ multiplex PCR, and TCRdb holds only the in-frame ones, with some missing. The table records under 200,000 clones, 84% of them present only once. Material: peripheral blood. These receptors all stem from a woman at least 80 years old with COVID-19, enrolled during active disease. Both conserved end residues are part of each CDR3. Fields, in order: J gene, V gene, D gene, CDR3 length, clone size, CDR3 DNA, CDR3 protein. The D gene is left open where the match is weak. Only part of the rows carry a size: once, few, many, or a class if the clone is expanded.

j_call: TRBJ2-1; v_call: TRBV20-1; d_call: TRBD2; cdr3_length: 14; clone_size: .; cdr3_nt: TGCAGTGCTAGTTGGACTAGCGGATACAATGAGCAGTTCTTC; cdr3_aa: CSASWTSGYNEQFF
j_call: TRBJ1-2; v_call: TRBV28; d_call: .; cdr3_length: 13; clone_size: .; cdr3_nt: TGTGCCAGTTTACAGGGAACTAACTATGGCTACACCTTC; cdr3_aa: CASLQGTNYGYTF
j_call: TRBJ2-7; v_call: TRBV28; d_call: TRBD1; cdr3_length: 14; clone_size: .; cdr3_nt: TGTGCCAGCAGGACAGGACAGGGAAACTACGAGCAGTACTTC; cdr3_aa: CASRTGQGNYEQYF
j_call: TRBJ2-5; v_call: TRBV27; d_call: .; cdr3_length: 13; clone_size: .; cdr3_nt: TGTGCCAGCAGTTTAGCGGGGACTGAGACCCAGTACTTC; cdr3_aa: CASSLAGTETQYF
j_call: TRBJ2-7; v_call: TRBV19; d_call: TRBD1; cdr3_length: 15; clone_size: .; cdr3_nt: TGTGCCAGTACTCCTGACAGGGTGTCGTTTGGCGAGCAGTACTTC; cdr3_aa: CASTPDRVSFGEQYF
j_call: TRBJ2-2; v_call: TRBV6-5; d_call: .; cdr3_length: 13; clone_size: .; cdr3_nt: TGTGCCAGCATAGCCTCAAACACCGGGGAGCTGTTTTTT; cdr3_aa: CASIASNTGELFF
j_call: TRBJ2-5; v_call: TRBV11-3; d_call: TRBD2; cdr3_length: 15; clone_size: .; cdr3_nt: TGTGCCAGCAGCCGCGGACTAGCGGTTGAAGAGACCCAGTACTTC; cdr3_aa: CASSRGLAVEETQYF
j_call: TRBJ2-7; v_call: TRBV5-4; d_call: .; cdr3_length: 13; clone_size: .; cdr3_nt: TGTGCCAGCAGCCTGAGGATGGATGGCGAGCAGTACTTC; cdr3_aa: CASSLRMDGEQYF
j_call: TRBJ1-5; v_call: TRBV18; d_call: TRBD1; cdr3_length: 14; clone_size: few; cdr3_nt: TGTGCCAGCTCCTTGGGAGACAGGGACCAGCCCCAGCATTTT; cdr3_aa: CASSLGDRDQPQHF
j_call: TRBJ2-7; v_call: TRBV12-3/TRBV12-4; d_call: .; cdr3_length: 13; clone_size: .; cdr3_nt: TGTGCCAGCAGTGCGTGGGGGCTGGACGAGCAGTACTTC; cdr3_aa: CASSAWGLDEQYF
j_call: TRBJ2-1; v_call: TRBV9; d_call: TRBD2; cdr3_length: 17; clone_size: .; cdr3_nt: TGTGCCAGCAGCGGAGCCTTGGGACTAGCCCTCTACAATGAGCAGTTCTTC; cdr3_aa: CASSGALGLALYNEQFF
j_call: TRBJ2-5; v_call: TRBV18; d_call: TRBD2; cdr3_length: 16; clone_size: .; cdr3_nt: TGTGCCAGCTCACCTACCCTGCGGGGGGTTGGAGAGACCCAGTACTTC; cdr3_aa: CASSPTLRGVGETQYF
j_call: TRBJ2-1; v_call: TRBV11-2; d_call: TRBD2; cdr3_length: 19; clone_size: .; cdr3_nt: TGTGCCAGCAGCTTAGGGGGTTGGGGAGCGGGAGGGAACTACAATGAGCAGTTCTTC; cdr3_aa: CASSLGGWGAGGNYNEQFF
j_call: TRBJ2-3; v_call: TRBV28; d_call: TRBD2; cdr3_length: 13; clone_size: .; cdr3_nt: TGTGCCAGCAGTTTACGGCGGGGGGATACGCAGTATTTT; cdr3_aa: CASSLRRGDTQYF
j_call: TRBJ2-6; v_call: TRBV19; d_call: .; cdr3_length: 15; clone_size: .; cdr3_nt: TGTGCCAGTAGTAAGAGCTCCGCTGGGGCCAACGTCCTGACTTTC; cdr3_aa: CASSKSSAGANVLTF
j_call: TRBJ2-7; v_call: TRBV20-1; d_call: .; cdr3_length: 17; clone_size: .; cdr3_nt: TGCAGTGCTAGTCGCCTGAGGACTACCCCAAGCTCCTACGAGCAGTACTTC; cdr3_aa: CSASRLRTTPSSYEQYF
j_call: TRBJ1-1; v_call: TRBV12-5; d_call: .; cdr3_length: 12; clone_size: .; cdr3_nt: TGTGCTAGTGGTTACTATAACACTGAAGCTTTCTTT; cdr3_aa: CASGYYNTEAFF
j_call: TRBJ1-1; v_call: TRBV18; d_call: .; cdr3_length: 15; clone_size: .; cdr3_nt: TGTGCCAGCTCACCACCGTCGGGCCTCCGGGGTGAAGCTTTCTTT; cdr3_aa: CASSPPSGLRGEAFF
j_call: TRBJ2-7; v_call: TRBV30; d_call: .; cdr3_length: 11; clone_size: .; cdr3_nt: TGTGCCTGGAGTGTAGGCCGGAGAAAGTACTTC; cdr3_aa: CAWSVGRRKYF
j_call: TRBJ2-3; v_call: TRBV4-3; d_call: TRBD2; cdr3_length: 16; clone_size: .; cdr3_nt: TGCGCCAGCAGCCAAGGAAGTAGCGGGGGGCGGGATACGCAGTATTTT; cdr3_aa: CASSQGSSGGRDTQYF
j_call: TRBJ2-1; v_call: TRBV4-3; d_call: TRBD2; cdr3_length: 16; clone_size: .; cdr3_nt: TGCGCCAGCAGCCAAGCCGGACTAGCGGGGAGCGCTGAGCAGTTCTTC; cdr3_aa: CASSQAGLAGSAEQFF
j_call: TRBJ1-6; v_call: TRBV3-1/TRBV3-2; d_call: .; cdr3_length: 13; clone_size: .; cdr3_nt: TGTGCCAGCAGCCCCTCCCGAGGGTCACCCCTCCACTTT; cdr3_aa: CASSPSRGSPLHF
j_call: TRBJ1-6; v_call: TRBV5-4; d_call: TRBD1; cdr3_length: 15; clone_size: .; cdr3_nt: TGTGCCAGCAGCCAGATAGGGGGCCATAATTCACCCCTCCACTTT; cdr3_aa: CASSQIGGHNSPLHF
j_call: TRBJ2-7; v_call: TRBV11-3; d_call: .; cdr3_length: 13; clone_size: once; cdr3_nt: TGTGCCAGCAGCTTAGGGGGCCTCAACGAGCAGTACTTC; cdr3_aa: CASSLGGLNEQYF
j_call: TRBJ2-2; v_call: TRBV3-1/TRBV3-2; d_call: .; cdr3_length: 15; clone_size: .; cdr3_nt: TGTGCCAGCAGCCAAGATATGGCTTCCTCAGGGGAGCTGTTTTTT; cdr3_aa: CASSQDMASSGELFF
j_call: TRBJ2-7; v_call: TRBV28; d_call: TRBD2; cdr3_length: 15; clone_size: .; cdr3_nt: TGTGCCAGCAGTTTGAGTAGCGGGAGCTCCTACGAGCAGTACTTC; cdr3_aa: CASSLSSGSSYEQYF
j_call: TRBJ2-3; v_call: TRBV5-4; d_call: .; cdr3_length: 15; clone_size: .; cdr3_nt: TGTGCCAGCAGCTTGGGACGGGAAACCACAGATACGCAGTATTTT; cdr3_aa: CASSLGRETTDTQYF
j_call: TRBJ1-4; v_call: TRBV25-1; d_call: TRBD1; cdr3_length: 16; clone_size: .; cdr3_nt: TGTGCCAGCAGTGAAAGAAACAGGGGTGTTAATGAAAAACTGTTTTTT; cdr3_aa: CASSERNRGVNEKLFF
j_call: TRBJ1-4; v_call: TRBV5-1; d_call: TRBD1; cdr3_length: 17; clone_size: .; cdr3_nt: TGCGCCAGCATGCCAGGACAGGGGTTTTGGACTAATGAAAAACTGTTTTTT; cdr3_aa: CASMPGQGFWTNEKLFF
j_call: TRBJ2-2; v_call: TRBV19; d_call: TRBD1; cdr3_length: 15; clone_size: .; cdr3_nt: TGTGCCAGTACACACAGGGGGCGGTTCACCGGGGAGCTGTTTTTT; cdr3_aa: CASTHRGRFTGELFF
j_call: TRBJ2-3; v_call: TRBV7-3; d_call: TRBD2; cdr3_length: 16; clone_size: .; cdr3_nt: TGTGCCAGCAGCACCCGGCGACTAGCGGGACCAGATACGCAGTATTTT; cdr3_aa: CASSTRRLAGPDTQYF
j_call: TRBJ2-1; v_call: TRBV27; d_call: .; cdr3_length: 13; clone_size: .; cdr3_nt: TGTGCCAGCGGGCAGTTATTGATCAATGAGCAGTTCTTC; cdr3_aa: CASGQLLINEQFF
j_call: TRBJ1-5; v_call: TRBV6-2/TRBV6-3; d_call: .; cdr3_length: 18; clone_size: .; cdr3_nt: TGTGCCAGCAGTTACCCCTCTGCGGGGCTTGATATGTTACAGCCCCAGCATTTT; cdr3_aa: CASSYPSAGLDMLQPQHF
j_call: TRBJ1-5; v_call: TRBV30; d_call: .; cdr3_length: 14; clone_size: .; cdr3_nt: TGTGCCTGGAGTGTCCTGCGGAGAAATCAGCCCCAGCATTTT; cdr3_aa: CAWSVLRRNQPQHF
j_call: TRBJ2-1; v_call: TRBV28; d_call: TRBD2; cdr3_length: 15; clone_size: .; cdr3_nt: TGTCGAACTGAACCCGGGACTAGCGGGAGGCATGAGCAGTTCTTC; cdr3_aa: CRTEPGTSGRHEQFF
j_call: TRBJ1-1; v_call: TRBV5-1; d_call: .; cdr3_length: 14; clone_size: .; cdr3_nt: TGCGCCAGCAGCGTGGACGGACTGGACACTGAAGCTTTCTTT; cdr3_aa: CASSVDGLDTEAFF
j_call: TRBJ2-3; v_call: TRBV5-1; d_call: TRBD1; cdr3_length: 13; clone_size: .; cdr3_nt: TGCGCCAGCAGCCCGACAGGGGTAGATACGCAGTATTTT; cdr3_aa: CASSPTGVDTQYF
j_call: TRBJ2-2; v_call: TRBV3-1/TRBV3-2; d_call: TRBD2; cdr3_length: 15; clone_size: .; cdr3_nt: TGTGCCAGCAGCCAAGGGACTAGCGCTGGCCGGGAGCTGTTTTTT; cdr3_aa: CASSQGTSAGRELFF
j_call: TRBJ1-5; v_call: TRBV19; d_call: TRBD1; cdr3_length: 13; clone_size: .; cdr3_nt: TGTGCCAGTAGCACACAGGGGACTCAGCCCCAGCATTTT; cdr3_aa: CASSTQGTQPQHF
j_call: TRBJ1-2; v_call: TRBV5-8; d_call: TRBD1; cdr3_length: 17; clone_size: .; cdr3_nt: TGTGCCAGCAGCTTGTTTATTGGGACAGGGGGCGACTATGGCTACACCTTC; cdr3_aa: CASSLFIGTGGDYGYTF
j_call: TRBJ1-2; v_call: TRBV30; d_call: .; cdr3_length: 9; clone_size: .; cdr3_nt: TGTGCCGGGCAGAGCGGCTACACCTTC; cdr3_aa: CAGQSGYTF
j_call: TRBJ1-4; v_call: TRBV21-1; d_call: .; cdr3_length: 18; clone_size: once; cdr3_nt: TGTGCCAGCAGCAAGCCGGGACAGGGGGGAGAGGCTAATGAAAAACTGTTTTTT; cdr3_aa: CASSKPGQGGEANEKLFF
j_call: TRBJ2-2; v_call: TRBV2; d_call: .; cdr3_length: 13; clone_size: .; cdr3_nt: .; cdr3_aa: CASSPFGAGELFF
j_call: TRBJ2-2; v_call: TRBV3-1/TRBV3-2; d_call: .; cdr3_length: 11; clone_size: .; cdr3_nt: TGTGCCAGCAAGCCCACCGGGGAGCTGTTTTTT; cdr3_aa: CASKPTGELFF
j_call: TRBJ1-6; v_call: TRBV30; d_call: .; cdr3_length: 14; clone_size: few; cdr3_nt: TGTGCCTGGAGTTCTAGAGGGAATAATTCACCCCTCCACTTT; cdr3_aa: CAWSSRGNNSPLHF
j_call: TRBJ2-1; v_call: TRBV7-9; d_call: TRBD2; cdr3_length: 17; clone_size: .; cdr3_nt: TGTGCCAGCAGCTCAAGGGCGTTAGCGGGGGGGCGCAATGAGCAGTTCTTC; cdr3_aa: CASSSRALAGGRNEQFF
j_call: TRBJ2-2; v_call: TRBV5-4; d_call: TRBD2; cdr3_length: 17; clone_size: .; cdr3_nt: TGTGCCAGCAGCGTGGGACTAGCGGGAGGCGACACCGGGGAGCTGTTTTTT; cdr3_aa: CASSVGLAGGDTGELFF
j_call: TRBJ2-1; v_call: TRBV28; d_call: .; cdr3_length: 14; clone_size: .; cdr3_nt: TGTGCCAGCAGTTTCGGTAGCGTAATTATTGAGCAGTTCTTC; cdr3_aa: CASSFGSVIIEQFF
j_call: TRBJ1-1; v_call: TRBV19; d_call: TRBD1; cdr3_length: 14; clone_size: .; cdr3_nt: TGTGCCAGTCGCCGTCAGGGGGGGAACACTGAAGCTTTCTTT; cdr3_aa: CASRRQGGNTEAFF
j_call: TRBJ2-4; v_call: TRBV5-1; d_call: .; cdr3_length: 16; clone_size: .; cdr3_nt: TGCGCCAGCAGCTTGGTTGGGCAGGGCCTGGGAAACATTCAGTACTTC; cdr3_aa: CASSLVGQGLGNIQYF
j_call: TRBJ2-1; v_call: TRBV5-1; d_call: TRBD2; cdr3_length: 15; clone_size: .; cdr3_nt: TGCGCCAGCAGCCCTCGGGGGGGGGCTGGTAATGAGCAGTTCTTC; cdr3_aa: CASSPRGGAGNEQFF